This passage covers 27 T cell receptor beta chains from one sample sequenced in a study of shared clonotypes between healthy human individuals. The repertoire was sequenced with immunoSEQ multiplex PCR; TCRdb's copy has only in-frame clones and lacks some. The table shows approximately 500,000 clones, with approximately 78% occurring only once. Sequences were obtained from PBMCs. The receptors come from a woman aged 40 to 50 in good health. Some clones in this sample may be carry-over from other donors' samples.

CDR3 DNA sequence: TGCGCCAGCAGTGACACCCGAGGGACAGATACGCAGTATTTT. Protein sequence: CASSDTRGTDTQYF. The chain is built from TRBV10-2 and TRBJ2-3; D might be TRBD2 (5 bases). Trimming stripped 3 bases from V and 3 bases from J, with 10 bases between. Germline V CDR1 and CDR2: WSHSY, SAAADI. The CDR3 extends over 14 amino acids.

CDR3 residues: CASSHRDPNEKLFF. CDR3 coding DNA: TGTGCCAGCAGCCACAGGGACCCTAATGAAAAACTGTTTTTT. This chain uses TRBV6-5 with TRBJ1-4; D perhaps matches TRBD1 (6 bases). Germline CDR1 is MNHEY and CDR2 is SVGAGI. The ends were cut back, 6 bases at V and 3 bases at J, with 11 bases in the middle. The CDR3 is 14 residues long.

For this clone: Given a far larger clone just one base away, this is likely a sequencing read error. The chain has TRBV18 and TRBJ1-1; 7 bases are a match to TRBD1. This CDR3 region has 15 residues. Per the germline V gene, CDR1 is KGHSH and CDR2 is LQKENI. The chain's CDR3 is CASSPPGGQNTGAFF. The CDR3 DNA follows: TGTGCCAGCTCACCACCGGGGGGACAGAACACTGGAGCTTTCTTT.

This clone was detected a few times. This CDR3 reads CASSQEEGGPYEQYF. DNA for the CDR3: TGTGCCAGCAGCCAAGAAGAGGGGGGACCCTACGAGCAGTACTTC. The rearrangement uses TRBV4-2 and TRBJ2-7; either TRBD1 or TRBD2 may fit D (6 bases each). V was shortened by 0 bases and J by 2 bases, with 11 bases between the two germline ends. The CDR3 is made up of 15 amino acids. CDR1 and CDR2 (germline): LGHNA, YNFKEQ.

This clone is a singleton in its sample. The chain links TRBV7-6 to TRBJ2-7, with TRBD1 matching over 8 bases. The junction had 11 bases not matched to a gene; V was cut back by 2 bases and J by 5 bases. CDR1 is SGHVS, CDR2 FNYEAQ, per germline. This CDR3 is 16 amino acids long. The CDR3 is CASSLRQGAWSDEQYF. CDR3 nucleotides: TGTGCCAGCAGCTTACGTCAGGGGGCTTGGTCGGACGAGCAGTACTTC.

CDR3 nucleotides: TGTGCCAGCAGTTTATCTCTGGGGTACGAGCAGTACTTC. Encoded protein: CASSLSLGYEQYF. The V and J genes are TRBV28 and TRBJ2-7; D gene ambiguous. The CDR3 runs 13 residues. V was clipped by 1 base and J by 4 bases, with 8 bases between them. Germline V gene data show CDR1 as MDHEN and CDR2 as SYDVKM.

The chain combines TRBV7-8 with TRBJ2-7; 10 bases fit TRBD2. V trimming: 1 base; J trimming: 2 bases; junction bases outside the gene matches: 2. This CDR3 is 15 amino acids long. Looked up from germline, CDR1 is SGHVS and CDR2 is FQNEAQ. The CDR3 DNA reads as TGTGCCAGCAGCTTAGGACTAGCGGGTACCTACGAGCAGTACTTC. It yields the protein CASSLGLAGTYEQYF.

J is TRBJ2-3 and V is TRBV9; 11 nucleotides line up with TRBD2. This CDR3 spans 15 amino acids. The germline CDR1 and CDR2 sequences are SGDLS and YYNGEE. V shed 2 bases and J 4 bases; nucleotides not matched to a gene: 3. The CDR3 protein is CASSVSGGGADTQYF. The CDR3 nucleotides are TGTGCCAGCAGCGTTAGCGGGGGGGGTGCAGATACGCAGTATTTT.

This clone was found a few times. This chain links TRBV5-1 with TRBJ2-2, with 8 bases matching TRBD2. Unmatched junction bases numbered 6, after V lost 0 bases and J lost 5 bases. The CDR3 is 16 residues long. Per the germline V gene, CDR1 is SGHRS and CDR2 is YFSETQ. The CDR3 sequence: CASSLAGGPGTGELFF. The CDR3 DNA reads as TGCGCCAGCAGCTTGGCGGGAGGGCCAGGGACCGGGGAGCTGTTTTTT. Full variable domain (missing parts from reference TRBV5-1 and TRBJ2-2): KAGVTQTPRYLIKTRGQQVTLSCSPISGHRSVSWYQQTPGQGLQFLFEYFSETQRNKGNFPGRFSGRQFSNSRSEMNVSTLELGDSALYLCASSLAGGPGTGELFFGEGSRLTVL.

The chain links TRBV18 to TRBJ1-5; the match to TRBD1 covers 8 bases. V trimming: 6 bases; J trimming: 6 bases; junction bases outside the gene matches: 4. CDR1 is KGHSH and CDR2 is LQKENI in the germline V gene. CDR3 length: 13 residues. The CDR3 nucleotides read TGTGCCAGCTCGCCGACAGGGGTTCAGCCCCAGCATTTT. Translated: CASSPTGVQPQHF.

This chain joins TRBV19 and TRBJ2-1, with 7 bases identical to TRBD2. Germline lookup yields CDR1 LNHDA and CDR2 SQIVND (reference sequence). The junction had 12 bases not matched to a gene; V was cut back by 8 bases and J by 5 bases. The CDR3 is 15 amino acids. Here the CDR3 reads CASDPGGMRHNEQFF. For the CDR3, the DNA is TGTGCCAGTGACCCCGGGGGGATGAGGCACAATGAGCAGTTCTTC.

This chain joins TRBV7-8 and TRBJ2-7; D not resolved. The CDR3 spans 16 residues. Trimming removed 2 bases from V and 5 bases from J, with 19 bases in between. Per the germline V gene, CDR1 is SGHVS and CDR2 is FQNEAQ. CDR3 in amino acids: CASSLRLWPEAHEQYF. The DNA for the CDR3 is TGTGCCAGCAGCTTACGTCTCTGGCCGGAAGCCCACGAGCAGTACTTC.

This chain joins TRBV5-1 and TRBJ2-1, with TRBD2 identical over 9 bases. The CDR3 is 13 amino acids. V shed 5 bases, J shed 6 bases, and the junction held 3 bases outside the gene matches. Germline V gene data show CDR1 as SGHRS and CDR2 as YFSETQ. The CDR3 sequence: CASRISGSNEQFF. The CDR3 DNA reads as TGCGCCAGCAGGATTAGCGGGAGCAATGAGCAGTTCTTC.

The gene calls are TRBV28 and TRBJ1-5; D is perhaps TRBD1 (5 bases). The CDR3 runs 14 residues. Germline V gene sequence: CDR1 MDHEN, CDR2 SYDVKM. Trimming pared 2 bases from V and 4 bases from J, leaving 9 bases between. The DNA for the CDR3 is TGTGCCAGCAGTTTAACGCCAGGGAATCAGCCCCAGCATTTT. Protein product: CASSLTPGNQPQHF.

This clone was detected once. This chain connects TRBV6-6 to TRBJ2-7; tentative D call: TRBD1 (6 bases). The CDR3 is 14 residues long. Deletions cut 2 bases from V and 5 bases from J, with 13 bases between. The V gene's germline CDR1 is MNHNY and CDR2 SVGAGI (reference sequence). CDR3 nucleotide sequence: TGTGCCAGCAGTTACGGGACACAGTTCAACGAGCAGTACTTC. It specifies CASSYGTQFNEQYF.

The V and J genes are TRBV27 and TRBJ2-3; 9 positions match TRBD2. The CDR3 is 15 amino acids. The ends lost 6 bases at V and 4 bases at J; junction bases unmatched: 8. The V gene's germline CDR1 is MNHEY and CDR2 SMNVEV (reference sequence). The DNA for the CDR3 is TGTGCCAGCAGACCACTAGCGGGTTATTCAGATACGCAGTATTTT. Its protein product is CASRPLAGYSDTQYF.

The V call is TRBV4-2, the J call TRBJ2-2, with 8 positions matching TRBD2. The CDR3 runs to 15 residues. Germline V gene lookup returns CDR1 LGHNA and CDR2 YNFKEQ. Losses at the gene ends were 3 bases for V and 6 bases for J; bases not matched to a gene: 6. CDR3 nucleotides: TGTGCCAGCAGCCAGGGGAGAGCGGGAGCCGGGGAGCTGTTTTTT. Amino acid sequence: CASSQGRAGAGELFF.

The chain is built from TRBV6-5 and TRBJ2-2; D is unclear. V was trimmed by 10 bases and J by 7 bases, leaving 10 bases between them. Germline CDR1 MNHEY, CDR2 SVGAGI. CDR3 size: 11 residues. CDR3 coding DNA: TGTGCCACGAAGCGAGGCGGGGAGCTGTTTTTT. Translating it yields CATKRGGELFF.

The chain uses TRBV28 and TRBJ1-5; TRBD1 matches 7 bases. J gave up 4 bases and V 5 bases, and 11 bases lay outside the gene matches. This CDR3 has 16 residues. CDR1 and CDR2 from the germline V gene are MDHEN and SYDVKM. The CDR3 DNA sequence: TGTGCCAGCAGTACTTATCCCGGGACAGTAAATCAGCCCCAGCATTTT. It codes for CASSTYPGTVNQPQHF.

V and J are TRBV7-6 and TRBJ1-5; no definite D call. There are 13 residues in the CDR3. The V gene's germline CDR1 is SGHVS and CDR2 FNYEAQ. V dropped 4 bases and J dropped 0 bases, with 4 bases sitting between them. CDR3 nucleotide sequence: TGTGCCAGCAGCTCCTATAGCAATCAGCCCCAGCATTTT. Protein product: CASSSYSNQPQHF.

This clone came up a few times. This chain connects TRBV29-1 to TRBJ2-7; no clear D gene. This CDR3 has 13 residues. V lost 4 bases and J 3 bases, leaving 13 bases between the germline ends. Looked up from germline, CDR1 is SQVTM and CDR2 is ANQGSEA. CDR3 amino acids: CSVGSDPLYEQYF. Here the CDR3 DNA reads TGCAGCGTTGGGTCAGATCCTCTCTACGAGCAGTACTTC.

This sequence joins TRBV7-2 and TRBJ2-1, with unresolved D. The CDR3 has 14 amino acids. Trimming shortened V by 5 bases and J by 6 bases, and 14 bases separated the two germline ends. Germline V gene sequence: CDR1 SGHTA, CDR2 FQGNSA. CDR3 residues: CASSPGLGSNEQFF. The CDR3 DNA follows: TGTGCCAGCAGCCCCGGCCTAGGTTCCAATGAGCAGTTCTTC.

The V and J genes are TRBV25-1 and TRBJ2-5, with 10 bases lining up with TRBD1. Germline assignment: CDR1 MGHDK and CDR2 SYGVNS. Trimming cost V 6 bases and J 1 base; bases outside gene matches: 5. This CDR3 comprises 15 residues. The CDR3: CASRGDRGIQETQYF. The DNA for the CDR3 is TGTGCCAGCAGGGGGGACAGGGGAATCCAAGAGACCCAGTACTTC.

A remark on this clone: One end of the junction does not line up with germline, which may come from a read error. The genes are TRBV28 and TRBJ2-7, with D unresolved. This CDR3 has 12 amino acids. CDR1 and CDR2 (germline): MDHEN, SYDVKM. The CDR3 here is CASSLGTYEQYF. In DNA form, the CDR3 reads TGTGCCAGCAGTTTAGGAACCTACGAGCAGTACTTT.

V and J are TRBV7-9 and TRBJ2-1; the D gene could be TRBD1 or TRBD2 (5 bases each). Trimming removed 4 bases from V and 4 bases from J, with 17 bases in between. The CDR3 has 16 residues. The germline V gene encodes CDR1 SEHNR and CDR2 FQNEAQ (reference sequence). CDR3 DNA sequence: TGTGCCAGCAGCTCCCTTGGGACCGTTTCATACAATGAGCAGTTCTTC. This sequence encodes CASSSLGTVSYNEQFF.

Concerning this clone itself: The germline gene is not matched at one end of the junction; a read error may be the cause. The J gene is TRBJ1-1, the V gene TRBV15; D is unresolved. Germline loops: CDR1 LNHNV, CDR2 YYDKDF (reference sequence). The CDR3 has 13 residues. The CDR3 spells CATSRGANTEIVF. CDR3 DNA sequence: TGTGCCACCAGCAGAGGAGCCAACACTGAGATTGTCTTT. The full variable domain, completed using reference TRBV15 and TRBJ1-1, is DAMVIQNPRYQVTQFGKPVTLSCSQTLNHNVMYWYQQKSSQAPKLLFHYYDKDFNNEADTPDNFQSRRPNTSFCFLDIRSPGLGDTAMYLCATSRGANTEIVFGQGTRLTVV.

This clone was seen more than once but under ten times. This chain connects TRBV2 to TRBJ2-1; no clear D. The CDR3 covers 11 residues. Germline V gene sequence: CDR1 SNHLY, CDR2 FYNNEI. The V end was cut by 6 bases, the J end by 10 bases, with 10 bases between. The CDR3 bases are TGTGCCAGCAGCGCCACAATCGAGCAGTTCTTC. Residues: CASSATIEQFF.